This passage covers 28 T cell receptor beta chains from one sample sequenced in a study of blood T cell repertoires in COVID-19. Using immunoSEQ multiplex PCR, the repertoire was profiled, and TCRdb retains in-frame clones only, with some absent. The sample carries around 260,000 clones, roughly 84% recorded once. The source material was peripheral blood. The receptors stem from a human donor with COVID-19, enrolled during active disease. The donor label of this sample is uncertain.

J is TRBJ2-7 and V is TRBV7-2, with a weak D call TRBD2 (6 bases). With 3 bases removed from V and 0 bases from J, the gap between germline ends came to 12 bases. The CDR3 contains 15 residues. Germline values: CDR1 SGHTA, CDR2 FQGNSA. The CDR3 DNA follows: TGTGCCAGCAGCTTCGTGGGGCGGGACTCCTACGAGCAGTACTTC. It codes for CASSFVGRDSYEQYF.

The chain is built from TRBV7-9 and TRBJ2-7, with 8 bases aligning to TRBD2. V shed 5 bases and J 2 bases; nucleotides not matched to a gene: 5. CDR3 length: 14 amino acids. The germline gives CDR1 SEHNR, CDR2 FQNEAQ (reference sequence). This CDR3 reads CASSPGTRAYEQYF. As DNA, the CDR3 is TGTGCCAGCAGCCCCGGGACTAGGGCCTACGAGCAGTACTTC.

CDR3 nucleotides: TGTGCCAGCAGGAATACAGAAACCCTCTCCTACGAGCAGTACTTC. Its protein is CASRNTETLSYEQYF. The chain recombines TRBV28 with TRBJ2-7; D unclear. Trimming left V 6 bases short and J 0 bases short, with 15 bases between. Germline CDR1 is MDHEN and CDR2 is SYDVKM. The CDR3 is 15 residues long.

The rearrangement uses TRBV10-3 and TRBJ2-1; TRBD2 matches 10 bases. The V gene end was trimmed by 4 bases and the J gene end by 7 bases; junction bases not matched to a gene: 13. CDR1 and CDR2 (germline): ENHRY, SYGVKD. The CDR3 is 17 residues long. The CDR3, as DNA: TGTGCCATCAGTGTTGCCTCAGCGGGAGGGCCGGGTAATGAGCAGTTCTTC. This codes for CAISVASAGGPGNEQFF.

The chain employs TRBV7-2 and TRBJ1-2, with D perhaps TRBD1 (6 bases). CDR1 and CDR2 from the germline V gene are SGHTA and FQGNSA. The CDR3 is 14 amino acids. V lost 8 bases, J lost 8 bases, and 21 bases lay in between. The CDR3 DNA sequence: TGTGCCAGCGGCCCGACAGGTGCCTTACGAGGCTACACCTTC. Encoded protein: CASGPTGALRGYTF.

This chain connects TRBV14 to TRBJ1-1; D uncertain. The germline gives CDR1 SGHDN, CDR2 FVKESK. The CDR3 consists of 14 residues. V lost 0 bases to trimming and J lost 1 base, with 6 bases between them. The CDR3 nucleotides read TGTGCCAGCAGCCAAGAAGAGGAGAACACTGAAGCTTTCTTT. Amino acids: CASSQEEENTEAFF.

This clone was found once. The J gene is TRBJ1-1, the V gene TRBV6-5; TRBD1 is a possible D gene (5 bases). V lost 2 bases, J lost 1 base, and 11 bases lay in between. Looked up from germline, CDR1 is MNHEY and CDR2 is SVGAGI. The CDR3 extends over 15 amino acids. CDR3 bases: TGTGCCAGCAGTTACCGGGGGGTTAAGAACACTGAAGCTTTCTTT. Amino acid sequence: CASSYRGVKNTEAFF.

This clone came up once. V usage is TRBV19 and J usage is TRBJ2-1; 11 nucleotides align to TRBD2. V trimming: 3 bases; J trimming: 4 bases; junction bases outside the gene matches: 2. Per the germline V gene, CDR1 is LNHDA and CDR2 is SQIVND (reference sequence). CDR3 size: 15 residues. In DNA form, the CDR3 reads TGTGCCAGTAGTATGGGGACTAGCGGTTACAATGAGCAGTTCTTC. This gives the protein CASSMGTSGYNEQFF.

The J gene is TRBJ1-5, the V gene TRBV19; 9 bases align to TRBD1. The CDR3 is 16 residues long. Germline V gene data show CDR1 as LNHDA and CDR2 as SQIVND (reference sequence). V was clipped by 5 bases and J by 6 bases; unmatched bases: 11. In nucleotides, the CDR3 is TGTGCCAGTAGTGACAGGGGGATTTGGGGCGGTCAGCCCCAGCATTTT. It specifies CASSDRGIWGGQPQHF.

The V call is TRBV19, the J call TRBJ1-5; 7 bases match TRBD1. Trimming at V came to 5 bases and at J to 5 bases, leaving 15 bases not matched to a gene. Germline loops: CDR1 LNHDA, CDR2 SQIVND (reference sequence). CDR3 length: 17 residues. Written as DNA, the CDR3 is TGTGCCAGTAGTTCCCCTTCGGGTAGGGGGCGCGATCAGCCCCAGCATTTT. Translation gives CASSSPSGRGRDQPQHF.

This chain connects TRBV27 to TRBJ1-4; 9 nucleotides align to TRBD1. With 8 bases clipped from V and 11 bases from J, the junction kept 15 bases outside the gene matches. Germline CDR1 MNHEY, CDR2 SMNVEV (reference sequence). This CDR3 contains 15 residues. This chain's CDR3 is CASAASGTGITKLFF. The CDR3 nucleotides are TGTGCCAGCGCCGCCTCCGGGACAGGGATAACCAAACTGTTTTTT.

The chain recombines TRBV28 with TRBJ1-2, with a tentative D call TRBD1 (5 bases). The CDR3 sequence is 12 residues long. Trimming shortened V by 10 bases and J by 2 bases, and 11 bases separated the two germline ends. In germline, CDR1 is MDHEN, CDR2 SYDVKM. DNA for the CDR3: TGTGCCACCCAACAGGAAAACTATGGCTACACCTTC. This sequence encodes CATQQENYGYTF.

The chain is built from TRBV2 and TRBJ2-1; the match to TRBD2 covers 8 bases. This CDR3 contains 13 residues. CDR1 and CDR2 from the germline V gene are SNHLY and FYNNEI. The ends lost 8 bases at V and 6 bases at J; junction bases unmatched: 6. CDR3 in amino acids: CASQREISNEQFF. The DNA of the CDR3 is TGTGCCAGCCAGCGGGAGATCTCCAATGAGCAGTTCTTC. Based on the CDR3 plus reference TRBV2 and TRBJ2-1, the full variable domain is EPEVTQTPSHQVTQMGQEVILRCVPISNHLYFYWYRQILGQKVEFLVSFYNNEISEKSEIFDDQFSVERPDGSNFTLKIRSTKLEDSAMYFCASQREISNEQFFGPGTRLTVL.

The chain couples TRBV29-1 to TRBJ1-1; TRBD1 agrees at 8 bases. The CDR3 loop spans 13 amino acids. J lost 0 bases, V lost 7 bases, and 4 bases had no gene match. From germline, CDR1 is SQVTM and CDR2 ANQGSEA. CDR3 residues: CSARTGMNTEAFF. The CDR3 DNA sequence: TGCAGCGCCAGGACAGGGATGAACACTGAAGCTTTCTTT.

The V gene is TRBV3-1 (or the pseudogene TRBV3-2), the J gene TRBJ1-3; 11 bases agree with TRBD1. Per the germline V gene, CDR1 is LGHDT and CDR2 is YNNKEL (reference sequence). V gave up 4 bases and J gave up 3 bases; unmatched junction bases: 11. The CDR3 extends over 18 amino acids. DNA of the CDR3: TGTGCCAGCAGCCCCCCCGGGACAGGGGGAGTTTTTGGAAACACCATATATTTT. Protein product: CASSPPGTGGVFGNTIYF.

V usage is TRBV15 and J usage is TRBJ2-3; D may be TRBD2 (6 bases). From germline, CDR1 is LNHNV and CDR2 YYDKDF (reference sequence). V lost 0 bases, J lost 3 bases, and 10 bases lay in between. The CDR3 runs 15 residues. In DNA, the CDR3 is TGTGCCACCAGCAGAGATCTGGGGGGAACAGATACGCAGTATTTT. Its protein product is CATSRDLGGTDTQYF.

This sequence joins TRBV19 and TRBJ2-2; 8 bases agree with TRBD1. V lost 4 bases and J lost 0; bases outside the gene matches: 4. CDR3 size: 16 residues. Germline CDR1 reads LNHDA; CDR2 reads SQIVND (reference sequence). CDR3 DNA sequence: TGTGCCAGTAGTACAATGGACAGGGCGAACACCGGGGAGCTGTTTTTT. Translating it yields CASSTMDRANTGELFF.

In its sample, this clone was seen once. This chain connects TRBV5-1 to TRBJ2-2; weak D call: TRBD2 (6 bases). This CDR3 is 16 amino acids long. Trimming cost V 4 bases and J 4 bases, with 17 bases left between them. Germline loops: CDR1 SGHRS, CDR2 YFSETQ. The CDR3 DNA reads TGCGCCAGCAGCGGATCTCGGGGGAGTGGCACCGGGGAGCTGTTTTTT. This translates into CASSGSRGSGTGELFF.

The CDR3 loop is CASNHGSARNEQFF. CDR3 DNA: TGTGCCAGCAACCACGGGAGTGCCCGCAATGAGCAGTTCTTC. The genes are TRBV27 and TRBJ2-1, with D tentatively TRBD2 (6 bases). This CDR3 has 14 residues. Trimming took 7 bases from V and 6 from J, leaving 16 bases between them. Per the germline V gene, CDR1 is MNHEY and CDR2 is SMNVEV (reference sequence).

The CDR3 is CAWSSGSANEQFF. The CDR3 DNA follows: TGTGCCTGGAGTAGCGGGAGCGCCAATGAGCAGTTCTTC. V and J are TRBV30 and TRBJ2-1; TRBD2 agrees at 8 bases. V was clipped by 2 bases and J by 6 bases; unmatched bases: 3. From germline, CDR1 is GTSNPN and CDR2 SVGIG (reference sequence). The CDR3 runs to 13 residues.

The chain links TRBV10-3 to TRBJ2-3; TRBD1 agrees at 7 bases. Trimming took 6 bases from V and 9 from J; bases not matched to a gene: 12. This CDR3 spans 14 amino acids. Germline V gene sequence: CDR1 ENHRY, CDR2 SYGVKD. CDR3 protein: CAIRGQTRSGTQYF. The CDR3 bases are TGTGCCATCAGGGGACAGACCCGCTCGGGGACGCAGTATTTT.

This chain uses TRBV19 with TRBJ2-3, with 9 bases identical to TRBD2. The J segment lost 0 bases and the V segment lost 3 bases, leaving 4 bases of the junction unmatched. Germline values: CDR1 LNHDA, CDR2 SQIVND (reference sequence). The CDR3 totals 16 residues. DNA for the CDR3: TGTGCCAGTAGTATGCCCACTAGCGGGAGCACAGATACGCAGTATTTT. This translates into CASSMPTSGSTDTQYF.

The V gene is TRBV19, the J gene TRBJ1-1; D possibly corresponds to TRBD1 (5 bases). V was cut by 3 bases and J by 3 bases, with 29 bases left in between. This CDR3 is built from 20 residues. Germline V lookup: CDR1 LNHDA, CDR2 SQIVND (reference sequence). The CDR3, as DNA: TGTGCCAGTAGTATCGCAACCCGGGACTCTAAAGGCCGCTTGGACACTGAAGCTTTCTTT. This sequence encodes CASSIATRDSKGRLDTEAFF.

The J gene is TRBJ1-1, the V gene TRBV5-1; D not resolved. The V and J ends lost 4 bases and 11 bases respectively, with 21 bases between them. The V gene's germline CDR1 is SGHRS and CDR2 YFSETQ. This CDR3 contains 14 residues. The DNA of the CDR3 is TGCGCCAGCAGCAACCATGATACCGGCCAGGTGGCTTTCTTT. It yields the protein CASSNHDTGQVAFF.

This rearrangement joins TRBV3-1 (or the pseudogene TRBV3-2) to TRBJ2-1; the D is unclear. Germline values: CDR1 LGHDT, CDR2 YNNKEL (reference sequence). The CDR3 length is 12 residues. The ends were cut back, 4 bases at V and 6 bases at J, with 7 bases in the middle. The CDR3 loop is CASSPGVNEQFF. CDR3 coding DNA: TGTGCCAGCAGCCCCGGAGTCAATGAGCAGTTCTTC.

The genes are TRBV4-1 and TRBJ1-2, with 7 positions matching TRBD1. Germline values: CDR1 MGHRA, CDR2 YSYEKL. Losses at the gene ends were 1 base for V and 0 bases for J; bases not matched to a gene: 2. The CDR3 is 15 residues long. CDR3 in DNA: TGCGCCAGCAGCCAAGGACAGGGAGCTAACTATGGCTACACCTTC. Translation gives CASSQGQGANYGYTF.

This chain uses TRBV19 with TRBJ1-2; TRBD1 is a possible D gene (6 bases). Germline V gives CDR1 LNHDA, CDR2 SQIVND (reference sequence). CDR3 size: 16 residues. Deletions cut 5 bases from V and 3 bases from J, with 19 bases between. In DNA form, the CDR3 reads TGTGCCAGTAGTCCTTCAGTGGCGGGGGCGGACTATGGCTACACCTTC. This codes for CASSPSVAGADYGYTF.

The chain uses TRBV2 and TRBJ2-7; no clear D. Looked up from germline, CDR1 is SNHLY and CDR2 is FYNNEI. The V gene lost 4 bases and the J gene lost 2 bases, with 9 bases spanning the gap. This CDR3 contains 13 residues. CDR3: CASSAWPTYEQYF. CDR3 coding DNA: TGTGCCAGCAGTGCTTGGCCGACCTACGAGCAGTACTTC.